The 31 T cell receptor beta chains below all came from one sample that was sequenced in a study of neurological immune-mediated disorders. TCRdb passed the 5' RACE reads through MiXCR, listing each CDR3 protein once. Of more than 75,000 distinct CDR3 sequences listed, around 4% are singletons. Time point in this sample: longitudinal time-point 3. The sample was PBMCs. The receptor set was obtained from a woman aged 60-75 years with multiple sclerosis.

The sample holds many counts of this clonotype. The gene calls are TRBV11-2 and TRBJ2-1; D ambiguous. V lost 5 bases and J lost 4, with 18 bases in between. The germline gives CDR1 SGHAT, CDR2 FQNNGV. This CDR3 has 16 residues. In DNA, the CDR3 is TGTGCCAGCAGCCGCTCCCGCGCGGCCCATTACAATGAGCAGTTCTTC. Protein product: CASSRSRAAHYNEQFF. Together with reference TRBV11-2 and TRBJ2-1, the CDR3 gives the full variable domain: EAGVAQSPRYKIIEKRQSVAFWCNPISGHATLYWYQQILGQGPKLLIQFQNNGVVDDSQLPKDRFSAERLKGVDSTLKIQPAKLEDSAVYLCASSRSRAAHYNEQFFGPGTRLTVL.

At least ten counts were recorded for this clonotype. This chain connects TRBV12-3 or TRBV12-4 to TRBJ2-1, with 8 bases fitting TRBD1. The CDR3 is made up of 14 amino acids. J was trimmed by 8 bases and V by 5 bases; bases with no gene match: 8. CDR3 DNA: TGTGCCAGCAGTGAACAGGGGGGAATCGATGAGCAGTTCTTC. It is translated as CASSEQGGIDEQFF.

This clonotype occurred many times. This rearrangement joins TRBV20-1 to TRBJ2-2; perhaps TRBD2 as D (7 bases). CDR3 length: 15 amino acids. Germline CDR1 is DFQATT and CDR2 is SNEGSKA (reference sequence). With 3 bases removed from V and 5 bases from J, the gap between germline ends came to 16 bases. CDR3 in DNA: TGCAGTGCTAGTCCGGGGGGCCTGGGAACCGGGGAGCTGTTTTTT. This sequence encodes CSASPGGLGTGELFF.

Many counts were recorded for this clonotype. In DNA form, the CDR3 reads TGTGCCAGCAGTTACTCGTCCATCACAATGCATGGCTACACCTTC. Residues: CASSYSSITMHGYTF. The chain has TRBV6-5 and TRBJ1-2; D gene uncertain. V gave up 0 bases and J gave up 6 bases, with 14 bases separating them. The CDR3 runs to 15 residues. CDR1 is MNHEY and CDR2 is SVGAGI in the germline V gene.

This clonotype was recorded many times. This chain connects TRBV7-6 to TRBJ1-1; tentatively, D is TRBD1 (5 bases). Germline CDR1 SGHVS, CDR2 FNYEAQ. The CDR3 is 15 residues long. Trimming cost V 4 bases and J 0 bases, with 12 bases left between them. In nucleotides, the CDR3 is TGTGCCAGCAGCTCGACAATGGGGGTGAACACTGAAGCTTTCTTT. Its translation is CASSSTMGVNTEAFF.

This clonotype was detected ten times or more. V and J are TRBV5-1 and TRBJ1-2, with no clear D. The CDR3 runs to 15 residues. The germline CDR1 and CDR2 sequences are SGHRS and YFSETQ. V lost 0 bases to trimming and J lost 8 bases, with 17 bases between them. The CDR3 loop reads CASSLASGPSDGYTF. The CDR3 DNA is TGCGCCAGCAGCTTGGCGTCGGGTCCTTCGGACGGCTACACCTTC.

Many counts were recorded for this clonotype. This chain connects TRBV5-1 to TRBJ2-7, with D possibly TRBD1 on 6 matching bases. Germline assignment: CDR1 SGHRS and CDR2 YFSETQ. The CDR3 totals 13 residues. V lost 4 bases, J lost 3 bases, and 11 bases lay in between. DNA for the CDR3: TGCGCCAGCAGCCGGGACATAGGCTACGAGCAGTACTTC. Translated, it gives CASSRDIGYEQYF.

This clonotype has ten or more counts. The gene calls are TRBV7-6 and TRBJ2-2; no definite D call. With 3 bases removed from V and 0 bases from J, the gap between germline ends came to 14 bases. The CDR3 consists of 17 residues. Per germline, CDR1 SGHVS and CDR2 FNYEAQ. CDR3 in amino acids: CASSLSLMAANTGELFF. In nucleotides, the CDR3 is TGTGCCAGCAGCTTGTCGCTAATGGCGGCGAACACCGGGGAGCTGTTTTTT.

This clonotype has ten or more counts. This chain links TRBV12-3 or TRBV12-4 with TRBJ2-3, with D possibly matching TRBD1 (5 bases). The germline V and J ends were trimmed by 3 bases and 1 base, with 8 bases remaining between them. This CDR3 has 14 amino acids. DNA for the CDR3: TGTGCCAGCAGTTTCAGGGCTGGCACAGATACGCAGTATTTT. Translating it yields CASSFRAGTDTQYF.

This clonotype has just a few counts. The chain employs TRBV5-8 and TRBJ1-2; 8 bases map to TRBD1. V lost 4 bases and J lost 8; bases outside the gene matches: 10. The length of the CDR3 is 14 residues. Per the germline V gene, CDR1 is SGHTS and CDR2 is YDEGEE. The CDR3 DNA reads as TGTGCCAGCAGCCTTGGACAGGGATCGGAGGGCTACACCTTC. This codes for CASSLGQGSEGYTF.

There are many counts of this clonotype. The rearrangement joins TRBV5-1 to TRBJ2-1; 8 bases agree with TRBD1. The CDR3 loop spans 16 amino acids. Germline V lookup: CDR1 SGHRS, CDR2 YFSETQ. V shed 4 bases and J 2 bases; nucleotides not matched to a gene: 8. As DNA, the CDR3 is TGCGCCAGCAGCGAGAGGACAGGGTTCACCTACAATGAGCAGTTCTTC. Translated, it gives CASSERTGFTYNEQFF.

This clonotype was found many times. The chain has TRBV3-1 and TRBJ1-2, with D unresolved. CDR1 is LGHDT and CDR2 is YNNKEL in the germline V gene (reference sequence). V lost 6 bases to trimming and J lost 6 bases, with 17 bases between them. This CDR3 contains 14 residues. The CDR3 reads CASRLTGPVHGYTF. The CDR3 bases are TGTGCCAGCAGACTAACTGGACCGGTTCATGGCTACACCTTC.

This clonotype was detected ten times or more. The gene calls are TRBV5-1 and TRBJ1-2, with D maybe TRBD1 (5 bases). V lost 0 bases and J lost 4, with 13 bases in between. The germline V gene has CDR1 SGHRS and CDR2 YFSETQ. The length of the CDR3 is 15 residues. CDR3 DNA sequence: TGCGCCAGCAGCTTGGCGGTCGGGGACTCCTATGGCTACACCTTC. It yields the protein CASSLAVGDSYGYTF.

There are many counts of this clonotype. The chain uses TRBV7-2 and TRBJ1-1; D not resolved. CDR3 length equals 13 residues. The V end was cut by 1 base, the J end by 4 bases, with 7 bases between. Per the germline V gene, CDR1 is SGHTA and CDR2 is FQGNSA. The CDR3 here is CASSLGGSTEAFF. The CDR3 DNA is TGTGCCAGCAGCTTAGGCGGCAGCACTGAAGCTTTCTTT.

This clonotype has at least ten counts. The rearrangement joins TRBV7-7 to TRBJ1-5, with D unclear. Germline loops: CDR1 SSHAT, CDR2 FNYEAQ (reference sequence). V was shortened by 0 bases and J by 7 bases, with 7 bases between the two germline ends. This CDR3 is built from 13 residues. The CDR3 nucleotides read TGTGCCAGCAGCTTAGCGGAGGGACAGCCCCAGCATTTT. Protein sequence: CASSLAEGQPQHF. Combining the CDR3 with reference TRBV7-7 and TRBJ1-5 gives the whole variable domain GAGVSQSPRYKVTKRGQDVTLRCDPISSHATLYWYQQALGQGPEFLTYFNYEAQPDKSGLPSDRFSAERPEGSISTLTIQRTEQRDSAMYRCASSLAEGQPQHFGDGTRLSIL.

In its sample, this clonotype was seen many times. The rearrangement links TRBV24-1 to TRBJ2-7; 9 bases agree with TRBD1. The CDR3 sequence is 14 residues long. CDR1 is KGHDR, CDR2 SFDVKD, per germline. The junction had 5 bases not matched to a gene; V was cut back by 5 bases and J by 4 bases. Here the CDR3 reads CATSGGQGVYEQYF. The CDR3 nucleotides read TGTGCCACCAGTGGGGGACAGGGAGTTTACGAGCAGTACTTC.

This clonotype was counted many times. The CDR3 loop reads CASSWDPKPNTEAFF. Here the CDR3 DNA reads TGCGCCAGCAGCTGGGACCCAAAACCGAACACTGAAGCTTTCTTT. V gene TRBV5-1 combines with J gene TRBJ1-1, with D perhaps matching TRBD1 (5 bases). This CDR3 has 15 residues. Germline V gene sequence: CDR1 SGHRS, CDR2 YFSETQ. Trimming took 3 bases from V and 1 from J, leaving 13 bases between them. The whole variable domain, filled in from reference TRBV5-1 and TRBJ1-1, reads KAGVTQTPRYLIKTRGQQVTLSCSPISGHRSVSWYQQTPGQGLQFLFEYFSETQRNKGNFPGRFSGRQFSNSRSEMNVSTLELGDSALYLCASSWDPKPNTEAFFGQGTRLTVV.

This clonotype has a count of ten or more. The rearrangement joins TRBV7-7 to TRBJ2-5; TRBD1 or TRBD2 may be the D gene (5 bases each). Deletions cut 5 bases from V and 5 bases from J, with 15 bases between. This CDR3 contains 14 residues. Germline V lookup: CDR1 SSHAT, CDR2 FNYEAQ (reference sequence). The CDR3, as DNA: TGTGCCAGCAGCCCCACGGGATCAGGGGAGACCCAGTACTTC. Its translation is CASSPTGSGETQYF.

This clonotype was recorded at least ten times. The genes are TRBV5-5 and TRBJ1-2; D is perhaps TRBD1 (5 bases). The CDR3 has 14 amino acids. Germline values: CDR1 SGHKS, CDR2 YYEKEE (reference sequence). Trimming removed 4 bases from V and 2 bases from J, with 12 bases in between. The CDR3 loop reads CASSLDGQNYGYTF. DNA of the CDR3: TGTGCCAGCAGCCTGGATGGACAAAACTATGGCTACACCTTC. Looking up the rest from reference TRBV5-5 and TRBJ1-2 gives the full variable domain: DAGVTQSPTHLIKTRGQQVTLRCSPISGHKSVSWYQQVLGQGPQFIFQYYEKEERGRGNFPDRFSARQFPNYSSELNVNALLLGDSALYLCASSLDGQNYGYTFGSGTRLTVV.

This clonotype was seen at least ten times. The chain is built from TRBV7-8 and TRBJ2-1; 7 bases align to TRBD1. The V gene end was trimmed by 4 bases and the J gene end by 5 bases; junction bases not matched to a gene: 14. Looked up from germline, CDR1 is SGHVS and CDR2 is FQNEAQ. There are 17 residues in the CDR3. CDR3 in amino acids: CASSSALGQEAHNEQFF. Here the CDR3 DNA reads TGTGCCAGCAGCTCCGCCCTCGGACAGGAGGCACACAATGAGCAGTTCTTC.

This clonotype was found many times. The rearrangement joins TRBV6-1 to TRBJ1-5, with TRBD1 as a possible D gene (6 bases). The CDR3 is made up of 15 amino acids. Germline V gene data show CDR1 as MNHNS and CDR2 as SASEGT. The V gene lost 1 base and the J gene lost 1 base, with 8 bases spanning the gap. The DNA for the CDR3 is TGTGCCAGCAGTGAAGGCAGGGGCAGCAATCAGCCCCAGCATTTT. Translation gives CASSEGRGSNQPQHF.

This clonotype was counted between two and nine times. The V and J genes are TRBV6-1 and TRBJ1-3; 8 bases are shared with TRBD1. The germline gives CDR1 MNHNS, CDR2 SASEGT. V trimming: 1 base; J trimming: 3 bases; junction bases outside the gene matches: 5. This CDR3 region has 16 residues. The DNA of the CDR3 is TGTGCCAGCAGTGAAGGTGCAGGGGGCTTTGGAAACACCATATATTTT. Translation gives CASSEGAGGFGNTIYF.

This clonotype was seen repeatedly, ten times or more. This rearrangement joins TRBV7-2 to TRBJ2-1; TRBD1 matches at 7 bases. Per the germline V gene, CDR1 is SGHTA and CDR2 is FQGNSA. The CDR3 length is 14 residues. V lost 4 bases, J lost 6 bases, and 6 bases stayed unmatched. In DNA, the CDR3 is TGTGCCAGCAGCTGGGGACAGTCATTCAATGAGCAGTTCTTC. As protein: CASSWGQSFNEQFF.

This clonotype was seen at least ten times. J is TRBJ2-7 and V is TRBV12-3 or TRBV12-4; D is unresolved. CDR3 length equals 11 residues. V lost 6 bases and J lost 6, with 9 bases in between. The CDR3 sequence is CASSPLSEQYF. The DNA of the CDR3 is TGTGCCAGCAGCCCCCTTAGCGAGCAGTACTTC.

For this clonotype: A much more abundant neighbour one base away suggests this may be a read error. The chain carries TRBV19 and TRBJ2-1, with D perhaps TRBD2 (7 bases). This CDR3 contains 15 residues. V lost 3 bases and J 5 bases, leaving 14 bases between the germline ends. Germline CDR1 is LNHDA and CDR2 is SQIVND (reference sequence). For the CDR3, the DNA is TGTGCCAGTAGTATTTTGGACGGGGGGCACAATGAGCAGTTCTTC. This sequence encodes CASSILDGGHNEQFF.

This clonotype was counted many times. In nucleotides, the CDR3 is TGCGCCAGCAGCTTGCCGGGACAGGGCTCGGACATTCAGTACTTC. Encoded protein: CASSLPGQGSDIQYF. This chain uses TRBV5-1 with TRBJ2-4; 9 nucleotides line up with TRBD1. After removal of 1 base from V and 8 bases from J, the junction contained 7 bases not matched to a gene. In germline, CDR1 is SGHRS, CDR2 YFSETQ. The CDR3 extends over 15 amino acids.

At least ten counts were recorded for this clonotype. The V call is TRBV28, the J call TRBJ1-4; tentative D call: TRBD1 (6 bases). Per germline, CDR1 MDHEN and CDR2 SYDVKM. This CDR3 is 14 amino acids long. V lost 6 bases, J lost 4 bases, and 12 bases lay in between. DNA of the CDR3: TGTGCCAGCAGCCGACAGGCGTTTAATGAAAAACTGTTTTTT. Its protein product is CASSRQAFNEKLFF.

The table lists this clonotype with many counts. The chain carries TRBV5-5 and TRBJ2-7; the D is unclear. From germline, CDR1 is SGHKS and CDR2 YYEKEE (reference sequence). The V end was cut by 0 bases, the J end by 6 bases, with 10 bases between. The CDR3 loop spans 13 amino acids. In DNA, the CDR3 is TGTGCCAGCAGCTTGGGTGGAGCAGTCGAGCAGTACTTC. Translation: CASSLGGAVEQYF.

This clonotype showed up many times. This chain connects TRBV7-2 to TRBJ1-2, with D perhaps matching TRBD1 (6 bases). Trimming removed 5 bases from V and 3 bases from J, with 16 bases in between. The germline CDR1 and CDR2 sequences are SGHTA and FQGNSA. This CDR3 spans 15 amino acids. The CDR3 nucleotides are TGTGCCAGCAGCCAAGGATTCAGGGGAGACTATGGCTACACCTTC. It encodes CASSQGFRGDYGYTF.

The table lists this clonotype with many counts. The V and J genes are TRBV6-5 and TRBJ2-1; 9 bases map to TRBD2. The CDR3 has 14 amino acids. Germline lookup yields CDR1 MNHEY and CDR2 SVGAGI. The V segment lost 2 bases and the J segment 7 bases; nucleotides outside the gene matches: 3. The CDR3 DNA sequence: TGTGCCAGCAGTTACGGACTAGCGATGAATGAGCAGTTCTTC. It codes for CASSYGLAMNEQFF.

The chain combines TRBV3-1 with TRBJ2-7; 14 bases fit TRBD2. The CDR3 extends over 16 amino acids. The trim removed 4 bases at V and 2 bases at J, leaving 4 bases unmatched. CDR1 and CDR2 (germline): LGHDT, YNNKEL (reference sequence). CDR3 sequence reads: CASSPGLAGATYEQYF. CDR3 sequence (DNA): TGTGCCAGCAGCCCGGGACTAGCGGGGGCAACCTACGAGCAGTACTTC.